This is a list of T cell receptor beta chains from one sample in a study of beta chain features in type 1 diabetes. TCRdb's copy holds only in-frame clones and misses some; the assay was immunoSEQ multiplex PCR. The sample carries 620,000 or so clones, less than 20% recorded once. Sample: naive CD4+ T cells from blood. The receptor set was obtained from a young man in good health. The CDR3 runs from the conserved cysteine through the conserved F or W. A D gene is named only where the DNA matches it firmly. Part of the rows lack a size; the others show once, few, many or a class for expanded clones.

cdr3_length	d_call	v_call	j_call	clone_size	cdr3_aa	cdr3_nt
15	-	TRBV7-2	TRBJ1-5	few	CASSQGILSNQPQHF	TGTGCCAGCAGCCAGGGGATACTTAGCAATCAGCCCCAGCATTTT
14	TRBD1	TRBV5-1	TRBJ1-5	-	CASSSGQGNQPQHF	TGCGCCAGCAGCTCGGGACAGGGGAATCAGCCCCAGCATTTT
15	-	TRBV19	TRBJ1-2	few	CASSPGPPLRNGYTF	TGTGCCAGTAGTCCAGGACCGCCGCTTAGGAATGGCTACACCTTC
16	TRBD2	TRBV7-7	TRBJ2-3	-	CASSLGGSGSTDTQYF	TGTGCCAGCAGCTTAGGTGGTAGCGGGAGCACAGATACGCAGTATTTT
12	-	TRBV28	TRBJ2-7	-	CASSLVSYEQYF	TGTGCCAGCAGTTTAGTCTCTTACGAGCAGTACTTC
15	-	TRBV7-9	TRBJ1-1	few	CASSLSGTVNTEAFF	TGTGCCAGCAGCTTATCGGGGACGGTCAACACTGAAGCTTTCTTT
13	-	TRBV7-6	TRBJ1-1	-	CASTTQEYTEAFF	TGTGCCAGCACCACCCAGGAGTACACTGAAGCTTTCTTT
15	TRBD1	TRBV28	TRBJ2-7	-	CASSNRGRGSYEQYF	TGTGCCAGTAGTAACAGGGGGCGCGGGTCCTACGAGCAGTACTTC
17	TRBD1	TRBV4-1	TRBJ1-5	few	CASSQGDRGDSNQPQHF	TGCGCCAGCAGCCAAGGGGACAGGGGAGATAGCAATCAGCCCCAGCATTTT
13	TRBD1	TRBV18	TRBJ2-7	few	CASSQGQSYEQYF	TGTGCCAGCTCACAGGGACAGTCCTACGAGCAGTACTTC
13	-	TRBV2	TRBJ2-2	few	CASSVIEKGELFF	TGTGCCAGCAGTGTGATCGAGAAGGGGGAGCTGTTTTTT
15	TRBD2	TRBV5-1	TRBJ2-1	-	CASSSNQGLVNEQFF	TGCGCCAGCAGCTCCAACCAGGGACTAGTCAATGAGCAGTTCTTC
16	-	TRBV5-6	TRBJ1-1	few	CASSFLGAGGVTEAFF	TGTGCCAGCAGCTTTTTAGGGGCGGGTGGGGTCACTGAAGCTTTCTTT
16	TRBD2	TRBV28	TRBJ2-3	few	CASTSNRGLGLDTQYF	TGTGCCAGCACCTCTAATCGGGGACTAGGGCTGGATACGCAGTATTTT
14	-	TRBV29-1	TRBJ1-5	-	CSVRGVGSNQPQHF	TGCAGCGTTCGGGGGGTGGGGAGCAATCAGCCCCAGCATTTT
11	TRBD1	TRBV7-9	TRBJ2-5	few	CASSLRDRLHF	TGTGCCAGCAGCCTCCGGGACAGACTTCACTTC
15	TRBD1	TRBV9	TRBJ2-6	few	CASSAQGSGANVLTF	TGTGCCAGCAGCGCACAGGGGTCTGGGGCCAACGTCCTGACTTTC
17	-	TRBV30	TRBJ1-5	-	CAWSGGQTSYSNQPQHF	TGTGCCTGGAGTGGCGGGCAGACTTCCTATAGCAATCAGCCCCAGCATTTT
15	-	TRBV28	TRBJ1-5	few	CASNRRTDANQPQHF	TGTGCCAGCAACAGGCGGACAGATGCCAATCAGCCCCAGCATTTT
16	-	TRBV19	TRBJ2-3	-	CASSPPQGISADTQYF	TGTGCCAGTAGTCCACCTCAGGGTATAAGCGCAGATACGCAGTATTTT
13	-	TRBV5-1	TRBJ2-1	few	CASSLVQPNEQFF	TGCGCCAGCAGCTTGGTCCAGCCGAATGAGCAGTTCTTC
16	TRBD1	TRBV4-2	TRBJ1-1	-	CASSQELRGRRTEAFF	TGTGCCAGCAGCCAAGAGCTTAGGGGGCGTCGAACTGAAGCTTTCTTT
17	TRBD1	TRBV5-6	TRBJ2-1	few	CASSSLGQGALYNEQFF	TGTGCCAGCAGCTCTCTAGGACAGGGGGCTTTATACAATGAGCAGTTCTTC
14	-	TRBV5-1	TRBJ1-1	-	CASSLVLENTEAFF	TGCGCCAGCAGCTTGGTCCTCGAGAACACTGAAGCTTTCTTT
14	TRBD1	TRBV7-9	TRBJ2-7	-	CASSLGGQGYEQYF	TGTGCCAGCAGCTTGGGGGGACAGGGGTACGAGCAGTACTTC
13	-	TRBV4-1	TRBJ2-6	-	CASRSVGANVLTF	TGCGCCAGCAGATCTGTAGGGGCCAACGTCCTGACTTTC
12	-	TRBV9	TRBJ2-7	-	CASSGDRYEQYF	TGTGCCAGCAGCGGCGACCGCTACGAGCAGTACTTC
14	TRBD1	TRBV30	TRBJ1-1	once	CAWRRRTGSTEAFF	TGTGCCTGGAGGCGGAGGACAGGGTCCACTGAAGCTTTCTTT
12	TRBD1	TRBV28	TRBJ2-1	few	CASSLGQAEQFF	TGTGCCAGCAGTTTAGGACAGGCTGAGCAGTTCTTC
16	-	TRBV19	TRBJ2-1	few	CASSRGMIAAYNEQFF	TGTGCCAGTAGTAGGGGGATGATAGCGGCATACAATGAGCAGTTCTTC
16	-	TRBV9	TRBJ1-2	-	CASSVALVGLGYGYTF	TGTGCCAGCAGCGTAGCCTTGGTAGGACTTGGCTATGGCTACACCTTC
13	-	TRBV7-2	TRBJ1-5	-	CASSLVERQPQHF	TGTGCCAGCAGCTTAGTAGAGAGACAGCCCCAGCATTTT
13	-	TRBV7-7	TRBJ2-5	-	CASSFQGKETQYF	TGTGCTAGCAGCTTTCAGGGTAAAGAGACCCAGTACTTC
12	-	TRBV27	TRBJ1-2	-	CASSSPPYGYTF	TGTGCCAGCAGTTCACCGCCATATGGCTACACCTTC
15	-	TRBV5-6	TRBJ2-3	-	CASSLRTGRADTQYF	TGTGCCAGCAGCTTACGGACAGGGAGGGCAGATACGCAGTATTTT
16	-	TRBV7-2	TRBJ1-1	-	CASSLAGALKGTEAFF	TGTGCCAGCAGCTTAGCGGGGGCACTGAAGGGCACTGAAGCTTTCTTT
18	TRBD2	TRBV28	TRBJ2-4	-	CASSLSAGGLIAKNIQYF	TGTGCCAGCAGTTTAAGCGCGGGGGGGCTGATAGCCAAAAACATTCAGTACTTC
12	-	TRBV6-5	TRBJ2-4	-	CASLRPPNIQYF	TGTGCCAGCCTTCGGCCTCCAAACATTCAGTACTTC
14	-	TRBV18	TRBJ2-7	many	CASSPRQGNGEQYF	TGTGCCAGCTCACCACGCCAGGGAAATGGCGAGCAGTACTTC
15	-	TRBV9	TRBJ1-1	few	CASSADTGFGTEAFF	TGTGCCAGCAGCGCCGACACCGGCTTTGGCACTGAAGCTTTCTTT
15	TRBD1	TRBV10-3	TRBJ2-7	-	CAIRGQGLITYEQYF	TGTGCCATCAGGGGACAGGGGCTGATTACCTACGAGCAGTACTTC
15	TRBD1	TRBV5-4	TRBJ1-4	few	CASSYRTGGEEKLFF	TGTGCCAGCAGCTACCGGACAGGGGGAGAAGAAAAACTGTTTTTT
13	TRBD2	TRBV5-1	TRBJ2-1	-	CASSYGTSDEQFF	TGCGCCAGCAGCTACGGGACTAGCGATGAGCAGTTCTTC
14	-	TRBV7-2	TRBJ2-6	few	CASSWASGANVLTF	TGTGCCAGCAGCTGGGCCTCTGGGGCCAACGTCCTGACTTTC
13	TRBD2	TRBV28	TRBJ2-7	few	CASRGTSFHEQYF	TGTGCCAGCAGGGGGACTAGTTTTCACGAGCAGTACTTC
15	-	TRBV9	TRBJ2-7	few	CASSAGTRGAYEQYF	TGTGCCAGCAGCGCCGGGACAAGGGGGGCCTACGAGCAGTACTTC